Below are 32 T cell receptor beta chains sequenced from a single sample in a study of T cells in localized non-small cell lung cancer. Profiling relied on immunoSEQ multiplex PCR, and the TCRdb table lists in-frame clones only, not all of them. The data show approximately 65,000 clones, roughly 79% seen once. The source was PBMCs, collected before any cancer treatment. The receptors come from a man aged 40 to 70 with stage II lung adenocarcinoma.

This sequence joins TRBV7-8 and TRBJ2-1, with 13 positions matching TRBD2. Germline assignment: CDR1 SGHVS and CDR2 FQNEAQ. With 5 bases clipped from V and 4 bases from J, the junction kept 8 bases outside the gene matches. CDR3 size: 17 residues. CDR3 sequence reads: CASSQMTLAGGYNEQFF. CDR3 coding DNA: TGTGCCAGCAGCCAAATGACACTAGCGGGAGGGTACAATGAGCAGTTCTTC.

V gene TRBV4-1 combines with J gene TRBJ2-5, with D maybe TRBD2 (6 bases). The CDR3 is made up of 14 amino acids. The V gene's germline CDR1 is MGHRA and CDR2 YSYEKL. The V gene lost 3 bases and the J gene lost 5 bases, with 13 bases spanning the gap. The DNA of the CDR3 is TGCGCCAGCAGCCACCCCGGGACTGGCGAGACCCAGTACTTC. Translating it yields CASSHPGTGETQYF.

This rearrangement joins TRBV19 to TRBJ1-1; no clear D gene. V was pared by 7 bases and J by 1 base, with 4 bases between. Germline V gene sequence: CDR1 LNHDA, CDR2 SQIVND (reference sequence). The length of the CDR3 is 11 residues. The CDR3 DNA sequence: TGTGCCAGTATTGAGAACACTGAAGCTTTCTTT. Its translation is CASIENTEAFF.

The chain joins TRBV6-5 to TRBJ2-7; D is ambiguous. The CDR3 consists of 13 residues. Looked up from germline, CDR1 is MNHEY and CDR2 is SVGAGI. V was cut by 6 bases and J by 3 bases, with 12 bases left in between. The CDR3 DNA reads as TGTGCCAGCAGCTCCGGACCAAACTACGAGCAGTACTTC. Its translation: CASSSGPNYEQYF.

J is TRBJ2-2 and V is TRBV5-4; TRBD2 matches at 11 bases. Germline CDR1 is SGHNT and CDR2 is YYREEE (reference sequence). With 5 bases clipped from V and 7 bases from J, the junction kept 7 bases outside the gene matches. This CDR3 contains 15 residues. CDR3: CASRGGTSGLGELFF. The CDR3 nucleotides are TGTGCCAGCAGGGGCGGGACTAGCGGACTCGGGGAGCTGTTTTTT.

This clone was observed a handful of times. The rearrangement links TRBV5-1 to TRBJ2-3, with 9 bases fitting TRBD1. After removal of 2 bases from V and 2 bases from J, the junction contained 6 bases not matched to a gene. The germline CDR1 and CDR2 sequences are SGHRS and YFSETQ. This CDR3 contains 16 residues. The chain's CDR3 is CASSFGTGRVTDTQYF. CDR3 nucleotides: TGCGCCAGCAGCTTCGGGACAGGGAGGGTCACAGATACGCAGTATTTT.

This clone has only one observation. The chain has TRBV20-1 and TRBJ1-1; D call uncertain. This CDR3 spans 11 amino acids. Trimming left V 2 bases short and J 7 bases short, with 8 bases between. Germline assignment: CDR1 DFQATT and CDR2 SNEGSKA (reference sequence). The CDR3 region is CSARLGLEAFF. The CDR3 coding sequence is TGCAGTGCTAGATTGGGCCTTGAAGCTTTCTTT.

The V gene is TRBV19, the J gene TRBJ1-5; D uncertain. This CDR3 region has 16 residues. Germline assignment: CDR1 LNHDA and CDR2 SQIVND (reference sequence). V lost 6 bases and J 0 bases, leaving 15 bases between the germline ends. CDR3 DNA sequence: TGTGCCAGTAGACCGAACGCACAGAATAGCAATCAGCCCCAGCATTTT. It specifies CASRPNAQNSNQPQHF.

This clone was counted once. V gene TRBV5-6 combines with J gene TRBJ1-2; TRBD1 matches 8 bases. Germline CDR1 SGHDT, CDR2 YYEEEE. The CDR3 totals 13 residues. J gave up 8 bases and V 4 bases, and 7 bases lay outside the gene matches. This CDR3 reads CASSLQAGGGYTF. The CDR3 bases are TGTGCCAGCAGCCTCCAGGCAGGGGGCGGCTACACCTTC. The full variable domain, rest sourced from reference TRBV5-6 and TRBJ1-2, is DAGVTQSPTHLIKTRGQQVTLRCSPKSGHDTVSWYQQALGQGPQFIFQYYEEEERQRGNFPDRFSGHQFPNYSSELNVNALLLGDSALYLCASSLQAGGGYTFGSGTRLTVV.

J is TRBJ2-5 and V is TRBV7-2; 7 bases are a match to TRBD2. V dropped 0 bases and J dropped 5; count of bases not matched to a gene: 3. The CDR3 runs to 14 residues. From germline, CDR1 is SGHTA and CDR2 FQGNSA. The CDR3 region is CASSLAGGRETQYF. The CDR3, as DNA: TGTGCCAGCAGCTTAGCGGGGGGGAGGGAGACCCAGTACTTC.

The chain uses TRBV7-3 and TRBJ2-3; TRBD1 matches 7 bases. This CDR3 comprises 15 residues. Germline CDR1 and CDR2: SGHTA and FQGTGA. Losses at the gene ends were 4 bases for V and 2 bases for J; bases not matched to a gene: 6. CDR3 nucleotide sequence: TGTGCCAGCAGCTCCCAGGGACAGCCCACAGATACGCAGTATTTT. It specifies CASSSQGQPTDTQYF.

This clone has only one observation. DNA for the CDR3: TGTGCCAGCGGTAAGGGTTCGCTGGGCAATGAGCAGTTCTTC. Amino acid sequence: CASGKGSLGNEQFF. The chain has TRBV7-9 and TRBJ2-1; D remains unclear. Trimming pared 8 bases from V and 6 bases from J, leaving 17 bases between. The CDR3 consists of 14 residues. Germline V lookup: CDR1 SEHNR, CDR2 FQNEAQ (reference sequence).

This clone was detected only once. The chain uses TRBV19 and TRBJ1-5; 8 nucleotides line up with TRBD1. The CDR3 has 15 residues. Germline V lookup: CDR1 LNHDA, CDR2 SQIVND (reference sequence). Unmatched junction bases numbered 4, after V lost 4 bases and J lost 2 bases. CDR3 loop: CASSTTGQGNQPQHF. Written as DNA, the CDR3 is TGTGCCAGTAGTACGACGGGACAGGGCAATCAGCCCCAGCATTTT.

This sequence joins TRBV18 and TRBJ2-7; D remains ambiguous. Looked up from germline, CDR1 is KGHSH and CDR2 is LQKENI. V lost 0 bases to trimming and J lost 5 bases, with 8 bases between them. The CDR3 spans 13 residues. This chain's CDR3 is CASSPPYFHEQYF. The CDR3 DNA reads as TGTGCCAGCTCACCACCATACTTCCACGAGCAGTACTTC. The whole variable domain, remainder taken from reference TRBV18 and TRBJ2-7, is NAGVMQNPRHLVRRRGQEARLRCSPMKGHSHVYWYRQLPEEGLKFMVYLQKENIIDESGMPKERFSAEFPKEGPSILRIQQVVRGDSAAYFCASSPPYFHEQYFGPGTRLTVT.

This clone has more than one count but fewer than ten. The V gene is TRBV5-1, the J gene TRBJ2-7; 7 nucleotides match TRBD2. Germline values: CDR1 SGHRS, CDR2 YFSETQ. The ends lost 5 bases at V and 0 bases at J; junction bases unmatched: 5. The CDR3 is 14 amino acids. The CDR3 DNA reads TGCGCCAGCAGTGGGCTAGCGGCCTCCTACGAGCAGTACTTC. It encodes CASSGLAASYEQYF.

The chain links TRBV19 to TRBJ1-1; the match to TRBD1 covers 7 bases. This CDR3 contains 14 residues. The V gene's germline CDR1 is LNHDA and CDR2 SQIVND (reference sequence). V lost 8 bases to trimming and J lost 1 base; unmatched junction nucleotides: 7. CDR3 DNA sequence: TGTGCCAGTCTTCCTCGGACAGGGAACACTGAAGCTTTCTTT. Its translation is CASLPRTGNTEAFF.

The CDR3 loop reads CAWSEGVYEQYF. CDR3 DNA: TGTGCCTGGAGTGAAGGGGTTTACGAGCAGTACTTC. The J gene is TRBJ2-7, the V gene TRBV30, with D possibly matching TRBD1 (5 bases). CDR3 length equals 12 residues. V was cut by 1 base and J by 4 bases, with 8 bases left in between. CDR1 is GTSNPN, CDR2 SVGIG, per germline (reference sequence).

This chain uses TRBV5-1 with TRBJ2-5; 9 bases fit TRBD1. The DNA end lines up better with TRBJ2-7; the J call may be wrong. The germline V gene encodes CDR1 SGHRS and CDR2 YFSETQ. The CDR3 runs to 15 residues. CDR3 sequence: CASSLAGTGSYEQYF. DNA for the CDR3: TGCGCCAGCAGCTTGGCCGGGACAGGGTCCTACGAGCAGTACTTC.

V is TRBV7-3 and J is TRBJ2-7; 10 positions agree with TRBD2. With 5 bases clipped from V and 5 bases from J, the junction kept 3 bases outside the gene matches. The CDR3 runs to 13 residues. Per the germline V gene, CDR1 is SGHTA and CDR2 is FQGTGA. The CDR3 sequence is CASSPGTSDEQYF. DNA for the CDR3: TGTGCCAGCAGCCCGGGGACTAGCGACGAGCAGTACTTC.

V is TRBV5-6 and J is TRBJ2-7, with a tentative D call TRBD2 (5 bases). This CDR3 spans 14 amino acids. CDR1 is SGHDT and CDR2 is YYEEEE in the germline V gene. Between the trimmed V and J ends, which lost 2 bases and 3 bases, there was a span of 12 bases. The CDR3 bases are TGTGCCAGCAGCTTCAGCGGAGTGCGCTACGAGCAGTACTTC. Protein sequence: CASSFSGVRYEQYF. The full variable domain, with the rest looked up from reference TRBV5-6 and TRBJ2-7, is DAGVTQSPTHLIKTRGQQVTLRCSPKSGHDTVSWYQQALGQGPQFIFQYYEEEERQRGNFPDRFSGHQFPNYSSELNVNALLLGDSALYLCASSFSGVRYEQYFGPGTRLTVT.

The sample holds a few counts of this clone. Sequence at one end of the junction differs from germline and may be a read error. The chain couples TRBV4-1 to TRBJ1-5; the D is unclear. The CDR3 sequence is 15 residues long. CDR1 is MGHRA, CDR2 YSYEKL, per germline. This CDR3 is CASSQERQLYQPQHF. As DNA, the CDR3 is TGTGCCAGCAGCCAAGAAAGGCAGTTATATCAGCCCCAGCATTTT.

The table lists this clone with a count of one. The chain couples TRBV9 to TRBJ2-5; TRBD2 matches at 10 bases. Per the germline V gene, CDR1 is SGDLS and CDR2 is YYNGEE. The length of the CDR3 is 14 residues. Germline trimming cut 7 bases from V and 2 bases from J; bases unmatched to any gene: 5. The CDR3 here is CASGSSGGQETQYF. CDR3 sequence (DNA): TGTGCCAGCGGGTCTAGCGGGGGACAAGAGACCCAGTACTTC.

V and J are TRBV11-2 and TRBJ1-2; the match to TRBD1 covers 9 bases. The CDR3 runs to 16 residues. Germline V gene sequence: CDR1 SGHAT, CDR2 FQNNGV. V lost 5 bases and J lost 2; bases outside the gene matches: 9. The CDR3 loop reads CASSPLQGARNYGYTF. In nucleotides, the CDR3 is TGTGCCAGCAGCCCATTACAGGGGGCGAGGAACTATGGCTACACCTTC.

The chain combines TRBV25-1 with TRBJ2-7, with 9 nucleotides matching TRBD1. The germline gives CDR1 MGHDK, CDR2 SYGVNS. This CDR3 comprises 14 residues. Trimming removed 9 bases from V and 0 bases from J; junction bases left unmatched: 6. CDR3 DNA sequence: TGTGCCAGTGTAGGGACAGGGTACTCCTACGAGCAGTACTTC. This gives the protein CASVGTGYSYEQYF.

This clone was detected once. The chain employs TRBV7-9 and TRBJ2-7; D possibly matches TRBD1 or TRBD2 (5 bases each). Looked up from germline, CDR1 is SEHNR and CDR2 is FQNEAQ (reference sequence). This CDR3 is built from 12 residues. Trimming stripped 1 base from V and 5 bases from J, with 6 bases between. CDR3 region: CASSLGDDEQYF. CDR3 nucleotides: TGTGCCAGCAGCTTAGGGGACGACGAGCAGTACTTC.

This clone was seen a single time. This chain links TRBV18 with TRBJ1-5, with D tentatively TRBD1 (5 bases). From germline, CDR1 is KGHSH and CDR2 LQKENI. This CDR3 has 14 residues. V dropped 1 base and J dropped 9 bases, with 13 bases sitting between them. CDR3 sequence: CASSPRSGSGPQHF. Written as DNA, the CDR3 is TGTGCCAGCTCACCACGTTCAGGGTCAGGGCCCCAGCATTTT.

The rearrangement uses TRBV6-5 and TRBJ1-2; no firm D call. This CDR3 is 14 amino acids long. The V gene's germline CDR1 is MNHEY and CDR2 SVGAGI. Trimming stripped 2 bases from V and 4 bases from J, with 11 bases between. The CDR3 loop is CASSYDGFPYGYTF. The CDR3 nucleotides are TGTGCCAGCAGTTACGATGGGTTCCCCTATGGCTACACCTTC.

The count of this clone is one. This chain connects TRBV4-2 to TRBJ1-5, with a weak D call TRBD1 (5 bases). The CDR3 totals 15 residues. The ends were cut back, 1 base at V and 5 bases at J, with 12 bases in the middle. Germline CDR1 reads LGHNA; CDR2 reads YNFKEQ. The CDR3 DNA reads TGTGCCAGCAGCCAAGTACGGGGGGAGGATCAGCCCCAGCATTTT. This sequence encodes CASSQVRGEDQPQHF.

V and J are TRBV9 and TRBJ2-1; 8 bases are a match to TRBD2. The CDR3 runs to 16 residues. The germline gives CDR1 SGDLS, CDR2 YYNGEE. Unmatched junction bases numbered 6, after V lost 0 bases and J lost 4 bases. Written as DNA, the CDR3 is TGTGCCAGCAGCGTAGTGAGCGGGAGAGCTTACAATGAGCAGTTCTTC. Translated, it gives CASSVVSGRAYNEQFF.

J is TRBJ2-7 and V is TRBV30; a possible D gene is TRBD1 (5 bases). The CDR3 consists of 12 residues. Deletions cut 3 bases from V and 6 bases from J, with 12 bases between. Germline V CDR1 and CDR2: GTSNPN, SVGIG (reference sequence). CDR3 sequence reads: CAWRKGSGEQYF. CDR3 DNA: TGTGCCTGGAGAAAGGGGTCGGGCGAGCAGTACTTC.

For the CDR3, the DNA is TGTGCCAGCAAGGAACGGGAGGTCACAGATACGCAGTATTTT. Encoded protein: CASKEREVTDTQYF. The chain links TRBV2 to TRBJ2-3; 7 positions agree with TRBD2. The CDR3 has 14 amino acids. Germline-derived CDR1 and CDR2 are SNHLY and FYNNEI. V lost 7 bases, J lost 2 bases, and 6 bases stayed unmatched.

The rearrangement uses TRBV7-2 and TRBJ1-1; D is uncertain. Germline V gene lookup returns CDR1 SGHTA and CDR2 FQGNSA. The V end lost 5 bases, the J end lost 0 bases, and 10 bases lay between the germline ends. This CDR3 comprises 14 residues. The CDR3 reads CASSLGVVNTEAFF. The CDR3 nucleotides are TGTGCCAGCAGCCTAGGTGTCGTGAACACTGAAGCTTTCTTT.